This passage covers 23 T cell receptor beta chains from one sample sequenced in a study of T cell repertoires in cytomegalovirus infection. From the reads, TCRdb called clonotypes with MiXCR, one entry per CDR3 protein. The sample lists some 700,000 distinct CDR3 sequences; 35% were seen once. Specimen: PBMCs. Receptors were obtained from a human donor in good health (CMV status not recorded). Some clones in this sample may be carry-over from other donors' samples.

This clonotype was seen just once. A much larger clone differs from this one at a single base, so this may be a read error. This chain uses TRBV5-6 with TRBJ2-5; D perhaps matches TRBD2 (6 bases). The CDR3 extends over 14 amino acids. Germline CDR1 is SGHDT and CDR2 is YYEEEE. V shed 2 bases and J shed 4 bases, with 12 bases lying between them. The CDR3 nucleotides read TGTGCCAGCAGCTTCGAGCAGGGAGGAGAGACCCAGTACTTC. Residues: CASSFEQGGETQYF.

This clonotype showed up just a few times. The V and J genes are TRBV28 and TRBJ1-1; D remains unclear. Germline V gene data show CDR1 as MDHEN and CDR2 as SYDVKM. Trimming removed 6 bases from V and 1 base from J, with 12 bases in between. The CDR3 length is 14 residues. The CDR3 sequence is CASRSRGTNTEAFF. In DNA form, the CDR3 reads TGTGCCAGCAGGAGTCGGGGTACGAACACTGAAGCTTTCTTT.

This clonotype was seen once. The chain is built from TRBV20-1 and TRBJ2-7, with TRBD1 matching over 11 bases. The CDR3 sequence is 14 residues long. J was trimmed by 7 bases and V by 2 bases; bases with no gene match: 7. Germline V gene lookup returns CDR1 DFQATT and CDR2 SNEGSKA (reference sequence). CDR3 residues: CSARIGQGAHEQYF. The CDR3 nucleotides are TGCAGTGCTAGAATCGGACAGGGGGCACATGAGCAGTACTTC.

In this sample, this clonotype turned up a few times. In DNA form, the CDR3 reads TGTGCCAGCAGTCGGGACAGGGTAACTGGAAACACCATATATTTT. Its protein is CASSRDRVTGNTIYF. The chain uses TRBV12-3 or TRBV12-4 and TRBJ1-3, with 9 bases that match TRBD1. The CDR3 has 15 residues. V trimming: 5 bases; J trimming: 2 bases; junction bases outside the gene matches: 4.

The chain uses TRBV5-6 and TRBJ1-3; tentative D call: TRBD1 (5 bases). Germline values: CDR1 SGHDT, CDR2 YYEEEE. V was pared by 0 bases and J by 8 bases, with 12 bases between. This CDR3 contains 14 residues. The CDR3 loop is CASSLGGMEDTIYF. The CDR3 DNA is TGTGCCAGCAGCTTGGGGGGCATGGAGGACACCATATATTTT.

The chain couples TRBV6-6 to TRBJ2-5; 13 bases are a match to TRBD2. This CDR3 is 15 amino acids long. J gave up 5 bases and V 4 bases, and 4 bases lay outside the gene matches. Germline values: CDR1 MNHNY, CDR2 SVGAGI (reference sequence). The CDR3, as DNA: TGTGCCAGCAGTTTGACTAGCGGGAGGTGGGAGACCCAGTACTTC. This gives the protein CASSLTSGRWETQYF.

The CDR3 DNA reads TGCAGTGCTTGGGGACGGGGGGGGCCTACTAATGAAAAACTGTTTTTT. Amino acids: CSAWGRGGPTNEKLFF. The chain has TRBV20-1 and TRBJ1-4, with a tentative D call TRBD1 (6 bases). Germline V gene data show CDR1 as DFQATT and CDR2 as SNEGSKA (reference sequence). Between the trimmed V and J ends, which lost 5 bases and 2 bases, there was a span of 18 bases. CDR3 size: 16 residues.

The chain carries TRBV7-9 and TRBJ2-2, with 10 bases lining up with TRBD2. The CDR3 runs 16 residues. Unmatched junction bases numbered 4, after V lost 5 bases and J lost 1 base. Germline loops: CDR1 SEHNR, CDR2 FQNEAQ (reference sequence). CDR3 bases: TGTGCCAGCAGCGGGGCTAGCGGGAGGAACACCGGGGAGCTGTTTTTT. It is translated as CASSGASGRNTGELFF.

The chain recombines TRBV6-8 with TRBJ2-5, with 7 bases aligning to TRBD2. Germline CDR1 reads MNHGY; CDR2 reads SAAAGT. The CDR3 totals 17 residues. V gave up 0 bases and J gave up 5 bases; unmatched junction bases: 12. The CDR3 protein is CASSYSKLRECRETQYF. DNA of the CDR3: TGTGCCAGCAGTTACTCGAAATTGCGGGAGTGCCGGGAGACCCAGTACTTC.

There are a few counts of this clonotype. The chain is built from TRBV29-1 and TRBJ2-5; TRBD2 matches at 8 bases. The CDR3 is 12 amino acids. Trimming took 6 bases from V and 5 from J; bases not matched to a gene: 5. Germline CDR1 is SQVTM and CDR2 is ANQGSEA. The CDR3 DNA follows: TGCAGCGTCCGGACTAGCTCCGAGACCCAGTACTTC. Translation gives CSVRTSSETQYF.

This clonotype was seen only a few times. The chain uses TRBV14 and TRBJ2-2; 7 bases agree with TRBD1. CDR3 length equals 15 residues. CDR1 SGHDN and CDR2 FVKESK come from the germline V gene. J lost 4 bases, V lost 4 bases, and 6 bases had no gene match. CDR3: CASSPDRATTGELFF. For the CDR3, the DNA is TGTGCCAGCAGCCCCGACAGGGCGACCACCGGGGAGCTGTTTTTT.

This clonotype was seen a handful of times. This chain connects TRBV4-1 to TRBJ1-5; 10 bases align to TRBD1. The CDR3 length is 18 residues. Germline CDR1 MGHRA, CDR2 YSYEKL. With V trimmed by 1 base and J by 2 bases, 8 bases remained unmatched. The CDR3 coding sequence is TGCGCCAGCAGCCAAGTCGGGACAGGGGTAGGGGGCAATCAGCCCCAGCATTTT. Translated, it gives CASSQVGTGVGGNQPQHF.

The gene calls are TRBV19 and TRBJ1-5, with D tentatively TRBD1 (5 bases). The CDR3 loop spans 15 amino acids. Deletions cut 5 bases from V and 8 bases from J, with 19 bases between. Germline V lookup: CDR1 LNHDA, CDR2 SQIVND (reference sequence). The CDR3 reads CASSSGEVGNEPQHF. The CDR3 region has the DNA TGTGCCAGTAGTTCGGGGGAAGTGGGAAATGAGCCCCAGCATTTT.

This chain connects TRBV19 to TRBJ2-2; unclear D gene. Germline-derived CDR1 and CDR2 are LNHDA and SQIVND (reference sequence). Trimming removed 7 bases at V and 2 bases at J, with 14 bases between. This CDR3 comprises 15 residues. The CDR3 nucleotides are TGTGCCAGTACCATTAGTCACAGCAACACCGGGGAGCTGTTTTTT. Translation: CASTISHSNTGELFF. Supplemented by reference TRBV19 and TRBJ2-2, the full variable domain reads DGGITQSPKYLFRKEGQNVTLSCEQNLNHDAMYWYRQDPGQGLRLIYYSQIVNDFQKGDIAEGYSVSREKKESFPLTVTSAQKNPTAFYLCASTISHSNTGELFFGEGSRLTVL.

This clonotype was counted only a few times. The chain recombines TRBV28 with TRBJ1-5; D possibly corresponds to TRBD1 (6 bases). Trimming stripped 6 bases from V and 6 bases from J, with 15 bases between. The CDR3 sequence is 14 residues long. Germline-derived CDR1 and CDR2 are MDHEN and SYDVKM. CDR3 in amino acids: CASRPTGSGQPQHF. The DNA of the CDR3 is TGTGCCAGCAGACCTACAGGGTCGGGTCAGCCCCAGCATTTT.

This clonotype occurred many times. This sequence joins TRBV7-9 and TRBJ1-2, with D perhaps matching TRBD1 (5 bases). Trimming stripped 10 bases from V and 5 bases from J, with 20 bases between. Germline V gives CDR1 SEHNR, CDR2 FQNEAQ (reference sequence). This CDR3 is 14 amino acids long. The CDR3 DNA is TGTGCCACTTACTTACCGGGGACCTTTTATGGCTACACCTTC. This sequence encodes CATYLPGTFYGYTF.

CDR3 bases: TGTGCCAGCAGTCCGACAGTTAAGCCCCAGCATTTT. This translates into CASSPTVKPQHF. The chain combines TRBV28 with TRBJ1-5, with a possible D match to TRBD1 (5 bases). V gave up 5 bases and J gave up 8 bases, with 10 bases separating them. The CDR3 length is 12 residues. In germline, CDR1 is MDHEN, CDR2 SYDVKM.

This clonotype was detected ten times or more. The chain carries TRBV7-2 and TRBJ2-1; 7 bases line up with TRBD2. This CDR3 is 11 amino acids long. CDR1 is SGHTA, CDR2 FQGNSA, per germline. The CDR3 loop reads CATSIYNEQFF. The CDR3 DNA reads as TGTGCGACTAGCATCTACAATGAGCAGTTCTTC.

As for this clonotype: This clone may be a read error of a much larger clone one base away. The conserved phenylalanine or tryptophan is not found at the CDR3 terminus, so this likely reflects a read error. The chain employs TRBV7-6 and TRBJ2-1, with 9 bases that match TRBD1. This CDR3 is 15 amino acids long. Germline CDR1 is SGHVS and CDR2 is FNYEAQ. V lost 5 bases and J lost 2; bases outside the gene matches: 4. CDR3 residues: CASSPTGGTYNEQFL. In DNA form, the CDR3 reads TGTGCCAGCAGCCCTACAGGGGGCACCTACAATGAGCAGTTCTTA.

This clonotype was seen more than once but under ten times. The chain links TRBV6-5 to TRBJ1-2, with TRBD1 as a possible D gene (6 bases). The CDR3 consists of 14 residues. Germline CDR1 MNHEY, CDR2 SVGAGI. Trimming took off 6 bases at V and 6 bases at J, with 17 bases between the two ends. Here the CDR3 reads CASRFGGPVDGYTF. In nucleotides, the CDR3 is TGTGCCAGCAGGTTCGGGGGCCCCGTGGATGGCTACACCTTC.

The table lists this clonotype with a few counts. This chain links TRBV6-6 with TRBJ2-2, with 8 bases lining up with TRBD2. The CDR3 spans 17 residues. After removal of 7 bases from V and 3 bases from J, the junction contained 13 bases not matched to a gene. Germline CDR1 is MNHNY and CDR2 is SVGAGI (reference sequence). CDR3 region: CASIRTPGGADTGELFF. The CDR3 region has the DNA TGTGCCAGCATCCGAACCCCCGGGGGGGCAGACACCGGGGAGCTGTTTTTT.

The rearrangement links TRBV5-1 to TRBJ1-1, with D hard to call. V was shortened by 0 bases and J by 2 bases, with 14 bases between the two germline ends. CDR3 length: 16 amino acids. Germline CDR1 is SGHRS and CDR2 is YFSETQ. The CDR3 spells CASSLGGGVINTEAFF. Here the CDR3 DNA reads TGCGCCAGCAGCTTGGGGGGTGGCGTTATCAACACTGAAGCTTTCTTT.

CDR3 in amino acids: CSAGQGEGYGYTF. The CDR3 bases are TGCAGTGCTGGACAGGGGGAAGGCTATGGCTACACCTTC. The chain recombines TRBV20-1 with TRBJ1-2, with 10 bases fitting TRBD1. Germline CDR1 reads DFQATT; CDR2 reads SNEGSKA (reference sequence). The CDR3 totals 13 residues. Trimming took 5 bases from V and 4 from J; bases not matched to a gene: 4.